This is a list of T cell receptor beta chains from one sample in a study of T cells in Graves' hyperthyroidism and ophthalmopathy. In TCRdb, the multiplex PCR reads were re-called with MiXCR into one record per CDR3 protein. The sample consists of about 480,000 distinct CDR3 sequences, around 14% of them appearing once. Sequencing input: blood. Receptors originate from a young woman with Graves' hyperthyroidism. CDR3s include the opening cysteine and the closing phenylalanine or tryptophan.

CSARDGWGGETQYF,TRBJ2-5,TRBV20-1
CASSYSGGYGYTF,TRBJ1-2,TRBV6-5
CASSRGLAGGSYEQYF,TRBJ2-7,TRBV14
CASRRDRSTYNEQFF,TRBJ2-1,TRBV4-1
CAWSVKRAETQYF,TRBJ2-5,TRBV30
CSVYVDRGNTEAFF,TRBJ1-1,TRBV29-1
CAWSLGYGYTF,TRBJ1-2,TRBV30
CASSLAGFGDSPLHF,TRBJ1-6,TRBV7-3
CASSYSTPYYTDTQYF,TRBJ2-3,TRBV6-2/TRBV6-3
CASRVIGYEQYF,TRBJ2-7,TRBV28
CASSRGNRASGETQYF,TRBJ2-5,TRBV7-2
CASSLARAELASGELFF,TRBJ2-2,TRBV5-1
CASSYKGQNTGELFF,TRBJ2-2,TRBV6-1
CASSPGGRAHLNTGELFF,TRBJ2-2,TRBV2
CASSYASSGSPSPYEQYF,TRBJ2-7,TRBV6-1
CASRRGQRDTDTQYF,TRBJ2-3,TRBV2
CASSFLYNEQFF,TRBJ2-1,TRBV12-3/TRBV12-4
CASSSKIQETQYF,TRBJ2-5,TRBV7-2
CSVEGSSNTEAFF,TRBJ1-1,TRBV29-1
CASSLLAASTDTQYF,TRBJ2-3,TRBV12-3/TRBV12-4
CASSDWGGPGEQFF,TRBJ2-1,TRBV10-1
CASSHPGGEKLFF,TRBJ1-4,TRBV5-1
CSVGGRRVYEQYF,TRBJ2-7,TRBV29-1
CATSDPGSTDTQYF,TRBJ2-3,TRBV24-1
CASSYGRDPYNEQFF,TRBJ2-1,TRBV6-5
CATSRDRESSVYGYTF,TRBJ1-2,TRBV15
CASSPRGVAEGETQYF,TRBJ2-5,TRBV2
CASSTRYRDTPEAFF,TRBJ1-1,TRBV19
CASSYSPRAVAFF,TRBJ1-1,TRBV6-5
CATSSGRQGWTEAFF,TRBJ1-1,TRBV15
CASRQRSRDTHGYTF,TRBJ1-2,TRBV12-3/TRBV12-4
CALGLRYEQYF,TRBJ2-7,TRBV30
CASSLGLPTYNEQFF,TRBJ2-1,TRBV5-1
CASSAGTVSGNTIYF,TRBJ1-3,TRBV5-1
CASSQWGLVQETQYF,TRBJ2-5,TRBV3-1
CSARDMGKSTDTQYF,TRBJ2-3,TRBV20-1
CASSPPGDRSYNEQFF,TRBJ2-1,TRBV7-9
CASSPRGGGGLYNEQFF,TRBJ2-1,TRBV9
CASTYGQGLLDGYTF,TRBJ1-2,TRBV19
CASSVSGRLSGANVLTF,TRBJ2-6,TRBV27
CASWGYQETQYF,TRBJ2-5,TRBV6-1
CAVLLAGQGDTQYF,TRBJ2-3,TRBV12-5
CASSRAGGAGQETQYF,TRBJ2-5,TRBV7-9
CASSGAGAYQETQYF,TRBJ2-5,TRBV2
CASSLVGQGDTEAFF,TRBJ1-1,TRBV5-6
CASRGVNSNQPQHF,TRBJ1-5,TRBV19
CAWSVGAGGQPQHF,TRBJ1-5,TRBV30
CASSEGGGNTIYF,TRBJ1-3,TRBV6-1
CSARFPGEDYGYSF,TRBJ1-2,TRBV20-1
CASSYAGGQPQHF,TRBJ1-5,TRBV6-5
CASSLPDYWGNNEQFF,TRBJ2-1,TRBV12-3/TRBV12-4
CASSQSHNGRVYGQFF,TRBJ2-1,TRBV3-1
CASSQRGGGYYNEQFF,TRBJ2-1,TRBV7-3
CASCWGQGVNYGYTF,TRBJ1-2,TRBV6-1
CASSRQAPRGYTF,TRBJ1-2,TRBV5-8
CASRDLTGGVYEQYF,TRBJ2-7,TRBV28
CASSPTDSSTDTQYF,TRBJ2-3,TRBV27
CASSSTGFNSPLHF,TRBJ1-6,TRBV12-3/TRBV12-4
CASSFTGTSAPYTYNEQFF,TRBJ2-1,TRBV7-8